This T cell receptor beta chain stems from a study of radiation and T cells in renal cell carcinoma. Study outcomes and limitations: In blood, top tumor clones expanded by 2 weeks, shrinking by 4. No pretreatment tumor biopsies were available for baseline clonotypes.

V lost 2 bases and J lost 6; bases outside the gene matches: 14. This CDR3 comprises 18 residues. Germline values: CDR1 SGDLS, CDR2 YYNGEE. With regard to this clone: Its matching antigen is unknown.

Some clones are missing from TCRdb's copy, which holds only in-frame ones; the method was immunoSEQ multiplex PCR. The table has approximately 150,000 clones, roughly 83% seen once. Time point denoted: baseline pretreatment blood. The treatment is: 15 Gy SBRT to primary tumor, nephrectomy 4 weeks later. The patient's renal cell carcinoma had clear cell pathology. The chain combines TRBV9 with TRBJ2-1, with 10 bases that match TRBD2. The specimen comprised blood, sampled from a patient whose treatment included radiotherapy and nephrectomy. This TCR was recovered from a woman in her forties or fifties with renal cell carcinoma. The DNA of the CDR3 is TGTGCCAGCAGCGTGGGGCTAGCGGGGGCCGGATCTCTCAATGAGCAGTTCTTC. It codes for CASSVGLAGAGSLNEQFF.